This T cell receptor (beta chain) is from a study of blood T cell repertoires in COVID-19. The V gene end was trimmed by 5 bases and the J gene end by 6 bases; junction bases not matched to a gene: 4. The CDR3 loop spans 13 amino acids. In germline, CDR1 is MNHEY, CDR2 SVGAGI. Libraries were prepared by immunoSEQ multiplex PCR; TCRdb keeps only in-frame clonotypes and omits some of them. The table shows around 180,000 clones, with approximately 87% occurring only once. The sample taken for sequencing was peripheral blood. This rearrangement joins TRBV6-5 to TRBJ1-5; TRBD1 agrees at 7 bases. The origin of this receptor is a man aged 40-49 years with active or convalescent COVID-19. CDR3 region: CASSRTGIQPQHF. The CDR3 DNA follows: TGTGCCAGCAGTAGGACAGGTATTCAGCCCCAGCATTTT.